Listed here are 31 T cell receptor beta chains from one sample, sequenced in a study of blood T cell repertoires in COVID-19. Method: immunoSEQ multiplex PCR; TCRdb's copy keeps in-frame clones and lacks some. The sample shows about 260,000 clones, approximately 91% of them seen only once. The sequenced sample was peripheral blood. These receptor sequences come from a person aged 18 to 35 with COVID-19, enrolled during active disease.

CDR3 nucleotide sequence: TGCGCCAGCAGTCAATTCAGGGGTAGGAATTATCCGCCCCAGCATTTT. The encoded protein is CASSQFRGRNYPPQHF. This rearrangement joins TRBV23-1 to TRBJ1-5, with D possibly matching TRBD1 (6 bases). TRBV23-1 is placed among ORFs of uncertain function. The CDR3 is 16 residues long. V shed 1 base and J shed 9 bases, with 19 bases lying between them.

The chain uses TRBV24-1 and TRBJ2-1, with 10 nucleotides matching TRBD2. The CDR3 is 17 amino acids. Germline loops: CDR1 KGHDR, CDR2 SFDVKD. J gave up 1 base and V 4 bases, and 6 bases lay outside the gene matches. CDR3 protein: CATSEKLAGFSYNEQFF. The CDR3 coding sequence is TGTGCCACCAGTGAGAAACTAGCGGGGTTTTCCTACAATGAGCAGTTCTTC.

This rearrangement joins TRBV28 to TRBJ2-7; 7 nucleotides align to TRBD1. Per germline, CDR1 MDHEN and CDR2 SYDVKM. The J segment lost 0 bases and the V segment lost 7 bases, leaving 9 bases of the junction unmatched. The CDR3 totals 15 residues. CDR3 nucleotides: TGTGCCAGCACCTCTTCGGACAGGCCCTCCTACGAGCAGTACTTC. Translation gives CASTSSDRPSYEQYF.

This clone showed up just a few times. The chain combines TRBV7-6 with TRBJ1-6; 9 bases map to TRBD1. The V segment lost 7 bases and the J segment 5 bases; nucleotides outside the gene matches: 12. The CDR3 is made up of 17 amino acids. From germline, CDR1 is SGHVS and CDR2 FNYEAQ. The chain's CDR3 is CASKTGGIGSDNSPLHF. CDR3 nucleotides: TGTGCCAGCAAGACAGGGGGAATCGGCTCTGATAATTCACCCCTCCACTTT. Full variable domain (outside the CDR3, taken from reference TRBV7-6 and TRBJ1-6): GAGVSQSPRYKVTKRGQDVALRCDPISGHVSLYWYRQALGQGPEFLTYFNYEAQQDKSGLPNDRFSAERPEGSISTLTIQRTEQRDSAMYRCASKTGGIGSDNSPLHFGNGTRLTVT.

V usage is TRBV5-1 and J usage is TRBJ1-1, with 8 bases aligning to TRBD1. CDR1 and CDR2 from the germline V gene are SGHRS and YFSETQ. The CDR3 has 16 amino acids. Germline trimming cut 0 bases from V and 0 bases from J; bases unmatched to any gene: 4. The CDR3 spells CASSLVPGGMNTEAFF. DNA for the CDR3: TGCGCCAGCAGCTTGGTCCCAGGGGGCATGAACACTGAAGCTTTCTTT. Full variable domain (remainder filled in from reference TRBV5-1 and TRBJ1-1): KAGVTQTPRYLIKTRGQQVTLSCSPISGHRSVSWYQQTPGQGLQFLFEYFSETQRNKGNFPGRFSGRQFSNSRSEMNVSTLELGDSALYLCASSLVPGGMNTEAFFGQGTRLTVV.

A single count supports this clone. CDR3 coding DNA: TGTGCCAGCAGCTTGATTTATTATGGCAGAAGCTCCTACAATGAGCAGTTCTTC. It yields the protein CASSLIYYGRSSYNEQFF. The chain carries TRBV5-6 and TRBJ2-1; D uncertain. Trimming pared 1 base from V and 0 bases from J, leaving 17 bases between. The CDR3 is 18 amino acids. CDR1 and CDR2 from the germline V gene are SGHDT and YYEEEE.

This chain uses TRBV19 with TRBJ1-5, with a possible D match to TRBD1 (6 bases). The germline V and J ends were trimmed by 0 bases and 0 bases, with 12 bases remaining between them. CDR1 and CDR2 from the germline V gene are LNHDA and SQIVND (reference sequence). The CDR3 consists of 17 residues. Written as DNA, the CDR3 is TGTGCCAGTAGTATAGAGGCAGGGGCCTATAGCAATCAGCCCCAGCATTTT. Its protein is CASSIEAGAYSNQPQHF.

The rearrangement links TRBV12-3 or TRBV12-4 to TRBJ1-2; a weak D match, TRBD1 (5 bases). This CDR3 comprises 13 residues. With 6 bases removed from V and 8 bases from J, the gap between germline ends came to 16 bases. CDR3 protein: CASSPDNLRGYTF. Written as DNA, the CDR3 is TGTGCCAGCAGCCCGGACAACCTGAGAGGCTACACCTTC.

J is TRBJ2-2 and V is TRBV7-9; 13 nucleotides agree with TRBD2. The germline V gene encodes CDR1 SEHNR and CDR2 FQNEAQ (reference sequence). V lost 2 bases to trimming and J lost 5 bases; unmatched junction nucleotides: 2. There are 16 residues in the CDR3. CDR3 amino acids: CASSLRTSGSTGELFF. DNA for the CDR3: TGTGCCAGCAGCTTACGGACTAGCGGGAGTACCGGGGAGCTGTTTTTT.

V usage is TRBV6-5 and J usage is TRBJ1-4; the D is unclear. Germline V gene data show CDR1 as MNHEY and CDR2 as SVGAGI. This CDR3 spans 14 amino acids. V was pared by 10 bases and J by 8 bases, with 20 bases between. CDR3: CATQETGRREKLFF. The DNA of the CDR3 is TGTGCCACCCAAGAGACTGGGAGGAGAGAAAAACTGTTTTTT.

The chain links TRBV2 to TRBJ1-1; 8 bases agree with TRBD1. J gave up 3 bases and V 4 bases, and 4 bases lay outside the gene matches. The CDR3 length is 14 residues. Germline V lookup: CDR1 SNHLY, CDR2 FYNNEI. The chain's CDR3 is CASSATGGDTEAFF. CDR3 sequence (DNA): TGTGCCAGCAGTGCAACAGGGGGGGACACTGAAGCTTTCTTT.

V usage is TRBV7-2 and J usage is TRBJ2-1; 9 bases map to TRBD1. The ends lost 3 bases at V and 3 bases at J; junction bases unmatched: 9. The CDR3 covers 17 residues. Germline CDR1 SGHTA, CDR2 FQGNSA. This chain's CDR3 is CASSFGPGQGLYNEQFF. The DNA of the CDR3 is TGTGCCAGCAGCTTTGGACCGGGACAGGGACTCTACAATGAGCAGTTCTTC.

This chain connects TRBV13 to TRBJ2-7; tentatively, D is TRBD2 (6 bases). CDR3 length: 16 amino acids. Germline lookup yields CDR1 PRHDT and CDR2 FYEKMQ (reference sequence). Trimming cost V 6 bases and J 1 base, with 19 bases left between them. The chain's CDR3 is CASSRGAGLLSYEQYF. CDR3 nucleotide sequence: TGTGCCAGCAGTCGAGGGGCGGGACTTCTTTCCTACGAGCAGTACTTC. Filled out from reference TRBV13 and TRBJ2-7, the complete variable domain reads AAGVIQSPRHLIKEKRETATLKCYPIPRHDTVYWYQQGPGQDPQFLISFYEKMQSDKGSIPDRFSAQQFSDYHSELNMSSLELGDSALYFCASSRGAGLLSYEQYFGPGTRLTVT.

The gene calls are TRBV29-1 and TRBJ2-7, with D perhaps TRBD1 (6 bases). Germline V CDR1 and CDR2: SQVTM, ANQGSEA. Trimming took 8 bases from V and 0 from J, leaving 14 bases between them. This CDR3 region has 13 residues. The CDR3 here is CSITDSASYEQYF. As DNA, the CDR3 is TGCAGCATAACGGACAGTGCCTCCTACGAGCAGTACTTC.

The chain recombines TRBV6-5 with TRBJ1-5, with TRBD1 matching 8 bases. CDR3 length: 13 residues. Germline assignment: CDR1 MNHEY and CDR2 SVGAGI. After removal of 6 bases from V and 3 bases from J, the junction contained 1 base not matched to a gene. The CDR3 DNA reads as TGTGCCAGCAGGGGACAGGACAATCAGCCCCAGCATTTT. Translated: CASRGQDNQPQHF.

To note about this clone: Different DNA sequences within this sample yield the same CDR3. V gene TRBV9 combines with J gene TRBJ2-7; maybe TRBD2 (6 bases). The V end lost 2 bases, the J end lost 2 bases, and 8 bases lay between the germline ends. Germline V gives CDR1 SGDLS, CDR2 YYNGEE. There are 13 residues in the CDR3. The CDR3 loop reads CASSVGGTYEQYF. The DNA of the CDR3 is TGTGCCAGCAGCGTTGGAGGGACCTACGAGCAGTACTTC.

This sequence joins TRBV19 and TRBJ2-5, with D hard to call. V gave up 3 bases and J gave up 1 base, with 3 bases separating them. The CDR3 consists of 12 residues. Germline CDR1 LNHDA, CDR2 SQIVND (reference sequence). CDR3 protein: CASSISQETQYF. In DNA form, the CDR3 reads TGTGCCAGTAGTATTAGCCAAGAGACCCAGTACTTC.

This clone has more than one count but fewer than ten. V gene TRBV7-9 combines with J gene TRBJ1-2, with D hard to call. CDR3 length: 13 amino acids. Germline CDR1 reads SEHNR; CDR2 reads FQNEAQ (reference sequence). Trimming removed 4 bases at V and 5 bases at J, with 11 bases between. The CDR3 DNA reads TGTGCCAGCAGCTACGCCGAGGTGTATGGCTACACCTTC. It codes for CASSYAEVYGYTF. Based on the CDR3 plus reference TRBV7-9 and TRBJ1-2, the full variable domain is DTGVSQNPRHKITKRGQNVTFRCDPISEHNRLYWYRQTLGQGPEFLTYFQNEAQLEKSRLLSDRFSAERPKGSFSTLEIQRTEQGDSAMYLCASSYAEVYGYTFGSGTRLTVV.

The sample holds many counts of this clone. V and J are TRBV18 and TRBJ2-7, with D perhaps matching TRBD2 (6 bases). The germline V gene encodes CDR1 KGHSH and CDR2 LQKENI. V lost 3 bases to trimming and J lost 4 bases, with 13 bases between them. The CDR3 loop spans 14 amino acids. CDR3 DNA sequence: TGTGCCAGCTCACCGGCGACTAGAGTTTACGAGCAGTACTTC. Encoded protein: CASSPATRVYEQYF.

The chain uses TRBV4-1 and TRBJ2-7; maybe TRBD1 (5 bases). The V end was cut by 1 base, the J end by 3 bases, with 7 bases between. Germline CDR1 MGHRA, CDR2 YSYEKL. The CDR3 loop spans 13 amino acids. This chain's CDR3 is CASSQVQGYEQYF. The CDR3 DNA is TGCGCCAGCAGCCAAGTTCAGGGCTACGAGCAGTACTTC.

The CDR3 region has the DNA TGTGCCATCAGTGAGTCGACATCCCCGATGACAGGGTTGAAGACCCAGTACTTC. Its translation: CAISESTSPMTGLKTQYF. The J gene is TRBJ2-5, the V gene TRBV10-3, with TRBD1 matching over 7 bases. From germline, CDR1 is ENHRY and CDR2 SYGVKD. This CDR3 has 18 amino acids. The junction had 16 bases not matched to a gene; V was cut back by 0 bases and J by 6 bases.

The V gene is TRBV9, the J gene TRBJ1-5; D unclear. The germline V and J ends were trimmed by 0 bases and 0 bases, with 4 bases remaining between them. The V gene's germline CDR1 is SGDLS and CDR2 YYNGEE. This CDR3 is 14 amino acids long. CDR3 sequence reads: CASSVDGSNQPQHF. The CDR3 DNA reads TGTGCCAGCAGCGTAGACGGTAGCAATCAGCCCCAGCATTTT. Complete variable domain (other parts from reference TRBV9 and TRBJ1-5): DSGVTQTPKHLITATGQRVTLRCSPRSGDLSVYWYQQSLDQGLQFLIQYYNGEERAKGNILERFSAQQFPDLHSELNLSSLELGDSALYFCASSVDGSNQPQHFGDGTRLSIL.

J is TRBJ1-4 and V is TRBV7-9; D is unresolved. V lost 5 bases, J lost 15 bases, and 22 bases lay in between. This CDR3 is 14 amino acids long. CDR1 is SEHNR, CDR2 FQNEAQ, per germline (reference sequence). The CDR3: CASSPPDAAERLFF. Here the CDR3 DNA reads TGTGCCAGCAGCCCACCCGACGCGGCGGAAAGATTGTTTTTT.

The chain recombines TRBV19 with TRBJ1-2; D not resolved. Germline V CDR1 and CDR2: LNHDA, SQIVND (reference sequence). This CDR3 comprises 15 residues. The V and J ends lost 2 bases and 0 bases respectively, with 10 bases between them. The DNA of the CDR3 is TGTGCCAGTAGTATATCGCAGGCCGCTAACTATGGCTACACCTTC. Its translation: CASSISQAANYGYTF.

This chain links TRBV6-2 or TRBV6-3 with TRBJ2-3; 14 nucleotides line up with TRBD2. J was trimmed by 4 bases and V by 5 bases; bases with no gene match: 5. CDR1 and CDR2 (germline): MNHEY, SVGEGT. The CDR3 has 16 amino acids. The CDR3 DNA reads TGTGCCAGCAGTGCCGGGACTAGCGGGAGATCAGATACGCAGTATTTT. It yields the protein CASSAGTSGRSDTQYF.

The chain carries TRBV5-6 and TRBJ1-2, with D possibly being TRBD1 (6 bases). The CDR3 extends over 15 amino acids. V was shortened by 3 bases and J by 7 bases, with 19 bases between the two germline ends. In germline, CDR1 is SGHDT, CDR2 YYEEEE. The chain's CDR3 is CASSSTGSFSLGYTF. The CDR3 DNA reads as TGTGCCAGCAGCTCAACAGGGAGTTTTTCGCTTGGCTACACCTTC.

The genes are TRBV27 and TRBJ2-3, with 7 bases matching TRBD1. Trimming cost V 4 bases and J 4 bases; bases outside gene matches: 5. CDR3 size: 14 residues. CDR1 MNHEY and CDR2 SMNVEV come from the germline V gene (reference sequence). CDR3 sequence: CASSWEQGSDTQYF. The CDR3 DNA reads as TGTGCCAGCAGTTGGGAACAGGGGTCAGATACGCAGTATTTT.

This chain links TRBV14 with TRBJ1-1; D is undetermined. V lost 5 bases to trimming and J lost 0 bases, with 10 bases between them. This CDR3 comprises 14 residues. Germline V lookup: CDR1 SGHDN, CDR2 FVKESK. The CDR3 coding sequence is TGTGCCAGCAGCAGGGAGGCTGTGAACACTGAAGCTTTCTTT. Amino acid sequence: CASSREAVNTEAFF.

The V gene is TRBV18, the J gene TRBJ1-1; no clear D. The CDR3 extends over 16 amino acids. The germline V and J ends were trimmed by 0 bases and 0 bases, with 11 bases remaining between them. The germline CDR1 and CDR2 sequences are KGHSH and LQKENI. The CDR3 reads CASSPPSRPMNTEAFF. Here the CDR3 DNA reads TGTGCCAGCTCACCACCCAGCAGGCCCATGAACACTGAAGCTTTCTTT.

This chain links TRBV6-1 with TRBJ2-7; maybe TRBD2 (5 bases). The germline V gene has CDR1 MNHNS and CDR2 SASEGT. The V gene lost 1 base and the J gene lost 1 base, with 8 bases spanning the gap. This CDR3 region has 14 residues. The chain's CDR3 is CASSEDQRSYEQYF. The CDR3, as DNA: TGTGCCAGCAGTGAAGACCAGCGGTCCTACGAGCAGTACTTC.

The chain links TRBV19 to TRBJ1-5, with D tentatively TRBD1 (5 bases). The ends were cut back, 1 base at V and 1 base at J, with 20 bases in the middle. The CDR3 is 19 amino acids. Germline lookup yields CDR1 LNHDA and CDR2 SQIVND (reference sequence). CDR3 amino acids: CASSIVAGPSGSSNQPQHF. DNA of the CDR3: TGTGCCAGTAGTATAGTTGCAGGGCCAAGTGGATCGAGCAATCAGCCCCAGCATTTT.